Listed below are T cell receptor beta chains from one sample, sequenced in a study of T-cell memory formation after mild COVID-19. One entry per CDR3 protein results from TCRdb running MiXCR on the 5' RACE reads. The data hold more than 350,000 distinct CDR3 sequences, with 16% observed a single time. The specimen was PBMCs or a T cell subset sorted from them (not recorded which). The receptors here all came from a man aged 18 to 30 who had mild COVID-19 (a few samples of this study predate the infection). Cell type and time point are not known. The CDR3 runs from the conserved cysteine through the conserved F or W. A D gene is named only where the DNA matches it firmly. A clone size is listed for some rows: how often the clone was seen (once, few, many), or a class if it is expanded.

TRBV29-1	NA	NA	TRBJ1-1	TGCAGCGTTGAAGGCCCGGGGAGGCACACTGAAGCTTTCTTT	CSVEGPGRHTEAFF
TRBV25-1	few	TRBD2	TRBJ2-3	TGTGCCAGCAGTTCACTAAGGACTAGCGGGGGGGATACGCAGTATTTT	CASSSLRTSGGDTQYF
TRBV7-2	many	TRBD1	TRBJ2-3	TGTGCCAGCAGCCGCCGGGACAGGGGGGCAGATACGCAGTATTTT	CASSRRDRGADTQYF
TRBV6-5	NA	NA	TRBJ2-1	TGTGCCAGCAAAACGGGGACCCTGGGGCCCTACAATGAGCAGTTCTTC	CASKTGTLGPYNEQFF
TRBV5-4	many	NA	TRBJ2-5	TGTGCCAGCAGCTCTTGGGGGAGTGCGACCCAGTACTTC	CASSSWGSATQYF
TRBV20-1	few	NA	TRBJ2-7	TGCAGTGCTAGAAACAGGGACGGCTACGAGCAGTACTTC	CSARNRDGYEQYF
TRBV12-3/TRBV12-4	NA	TRBD2	TRBJ2-1	TGTGCCAGCAGTTTAGGTGGCGGGGGGGCTGGTGAGCAGTTCTTC	CASSLGGGGAGEQFF
TRBV10-3	NA	NA	TRBJ1-5	TGTGCCATCGCGGCAGGGCCCAATCAGCCCCAGCATTTT	CAIAAGPNQPQHF
TRBV12-3/TRBV12-4	few	NA	TRBJ1-1	TGTGCCAGCAGTTTCTGGGGTTTGGGCACTGAAGCTTTCTTT	CASSFWGLGTEAFF
TRBV2	NA	NA	TRBJ1-6	TGTGCCAGCATTAAAGTACTGCGCGAACCCCTCCACTTT	CASIKVLREPLHF
TRBV9	once	NA	TRBJ2-5	TGTGCCAGCAGCGTAGACGGACAGCATCAAGAGACCCAGTACTTC	CASSVDGQHQETQYF
TRBV7-6	few	TRBD2	TRBJ2-1	TGTGCCAGCAGCTTAAATGAGGTCGGTCTAGCGGGACGTAATGAGCAGTTCTTC	CASSLNEVGLAGRNEQFF
TRBV5-6	NA	NA	TRBJ1-1	TGTGCCAGCAGCTTGGAAGCAGGGAGGAGCACTGAAGCTTTCTTT	CASSLEAGRSTEAFF
TRBV7-9	many	TRBD1	TRBJ1-2	TGTGCCAGCAGCCTCGCTCGGGACAGACCCCCTCCCTATGGCTACACCTTC	CASSLARDRPPPYGYTF
TRBV4-2	few	NA	TRBJ1-6	TGTGCCAGCAGCCAAGAGTCGGTTGATAATTCACCCCTCCACTTT	CASSQESVDNSPLHF
TRBV24-1	many	NA	TRBJ2-4	TGTGCCACCTTCTGGGCCCTAAACATTCAGTACTTC	CATFWALNIQYF
TRBV18	NA	TRBD1	TRBJ2-7	TGTGCCAGCTCACCGGGACAGGGGTACGTCGAGCAGTACTTC	CASSPGQGYVEQYF
TRBV9	NA	TRBD2	TRBJ2-5	TGTGCCAGCAGCGGTAGCGGGGTGGGGGAGACCCAGTACTTC	CASSGSGVGETQYF
TRBV2	NA	NA	TRBJ2-7	TGTGCCTCAAAGGGAAGCCTCTACGAGCAGTACTTC	CASKGSLYEQYF
TRBV5-1	many	NA	TRBJ2-3	TGCGCCAGCAGCTTTCGGTTTCAAGGGACCCCCGTGGCAGATACGCAGTATTTT	CASSFRFQGTPVADTQYF
TRBV7-9	few	TRBD1	TRBJ2-1	TGTGCCAGCAGCTTAGCGATCACAGGGGACAATGAGCAGTTCTTC	CASSLAITGDNEQFF
TRBV28	NA	TRBD1	TRBJ1-2	TGTGCCAGCGGGGACAGGGCGGATGGCTACACCTTC	CASGDRADGYTF
TRBV30	NA	NA	TRBJ2-7	TGTGCCTGGAGTTCCGCGCGACGTGGGGAGCAGTACTTC	CAWSSARRGEQYF
TRBV20-1	few	NA	TRBJ1-6	TGCAGTGCCCCGGGTGGGGGGTCCTATAATTCACCCCTCCACTTT	CSAPGGGSYNSPLHF
TRBV20-1	NA	NA	TRBJ2-2	TGCAGTGCTGGAGACCGGGGGGACACCGGGAAGCTGTTTTTT	CSAGDRGDTGKLFF
TRBV6-5	NA	TRBD1	TRBJ1-4	TGTGCCAGCAGTAGCGGGACAGGCCTTTTGGGTGAAAAACTGTTTTTT	CASSSGTGLLGEKLFF
TRBV7-9	few	TRBD1	TRBJ1-3	TGTGCCAGCAGCTACGGGACAGCGGTTGGAAACACCATATATTTT	CASSYGTAVGNTIYF
TRBV5-5	NA	NA	TRBJ2-3	TGTGCCAGCAGCTCATACACGGGGCGTGGAACAGATACGCAGTATTTT	CASSSYTGRGTDTQYF
TRBV5-5	many	NA	TRBJ2-2	TGTGCCAGCAGCTTCGGGACAAGGACGAACACCGGGGAGCTGTTTTTT	CASSFGTRTNTGELFF
TRBV19	few	NA	TRBJ1-5	TGTGCCAGTAGTAAATATGTCCCGAGGAGGAGCAATCAGCCCCAGCATTTT	CASSKYVPRRSNQPQHF
TRBV5-6	NA	TRBD2	TRBJ2-5	TGTGCCAGCAGCCCCGGGACTAGCGGGGGGGCATCAGAGACCCAGTACTTC	CASSPGTSGGASETQYF
TRBV20-1	few	NA	TRBJ1-4	TGCAGTGCTAGGGGGGTAGACAGTGCAACTAATGAAAAACTGTTTTTT	CSARGVDSATNEKLFF